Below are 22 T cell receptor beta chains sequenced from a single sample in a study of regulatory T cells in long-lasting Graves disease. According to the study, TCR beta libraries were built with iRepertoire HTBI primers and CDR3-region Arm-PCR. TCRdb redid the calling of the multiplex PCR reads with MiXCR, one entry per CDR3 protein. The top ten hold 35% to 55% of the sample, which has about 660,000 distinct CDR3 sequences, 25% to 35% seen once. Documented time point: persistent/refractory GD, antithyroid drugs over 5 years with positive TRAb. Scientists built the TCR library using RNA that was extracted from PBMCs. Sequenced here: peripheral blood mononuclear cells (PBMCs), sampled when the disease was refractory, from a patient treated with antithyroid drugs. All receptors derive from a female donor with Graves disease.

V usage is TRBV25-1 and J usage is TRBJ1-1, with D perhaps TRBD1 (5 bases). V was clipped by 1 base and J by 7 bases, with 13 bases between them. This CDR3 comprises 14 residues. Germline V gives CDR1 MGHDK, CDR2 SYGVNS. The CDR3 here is CASSESGGTYEAFF. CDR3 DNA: TGTGCCAGCAGTGAATCTGGGGGAACCTATGAAGCTTTCTTT.

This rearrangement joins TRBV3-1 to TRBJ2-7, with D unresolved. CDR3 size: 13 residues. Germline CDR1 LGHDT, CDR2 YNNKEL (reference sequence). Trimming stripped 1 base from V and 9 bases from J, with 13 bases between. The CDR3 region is CASSQGVSLVQYF. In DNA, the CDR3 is TGTGCCAGCAGCCAAGGAGTCAGTTTGGTGCAGTACTTC.

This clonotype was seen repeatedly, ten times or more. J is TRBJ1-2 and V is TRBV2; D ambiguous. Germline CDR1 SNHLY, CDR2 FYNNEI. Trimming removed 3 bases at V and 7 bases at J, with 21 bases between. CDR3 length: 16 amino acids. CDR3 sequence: CASSDPGLGEDGGYTF. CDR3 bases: TGTGCCAGCAGTGACCCCGGACTGGGCGAGGATGGTGGCTACACCTTC.

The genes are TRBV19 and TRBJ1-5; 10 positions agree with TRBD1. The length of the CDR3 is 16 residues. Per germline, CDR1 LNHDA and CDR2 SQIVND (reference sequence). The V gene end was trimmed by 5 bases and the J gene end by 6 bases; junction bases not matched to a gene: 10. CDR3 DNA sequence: TGTGCCAGTAGTCCGCGGGACAGGGGCCAGGGTCAGCCCCAGCATTTT. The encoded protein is CASSPRDRGQGQPQHF.

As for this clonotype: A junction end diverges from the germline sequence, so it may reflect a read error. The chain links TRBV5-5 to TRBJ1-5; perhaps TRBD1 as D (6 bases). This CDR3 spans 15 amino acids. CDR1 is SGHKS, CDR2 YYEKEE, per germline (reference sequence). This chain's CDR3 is CASSPIGGGNQPHHF. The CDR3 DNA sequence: TGTGCCAGCAGCCCGATCGGGGGGGGCAATCAGCCCCACCATTTT.

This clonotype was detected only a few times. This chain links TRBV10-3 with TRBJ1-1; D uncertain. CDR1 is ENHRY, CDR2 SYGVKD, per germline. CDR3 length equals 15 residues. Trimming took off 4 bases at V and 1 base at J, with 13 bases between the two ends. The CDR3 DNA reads TGTGCCATCAGTGGACAACGGGGATCGAACACTGAAGCTTTCTTT. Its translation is CAISGQRGSNTEAFF.

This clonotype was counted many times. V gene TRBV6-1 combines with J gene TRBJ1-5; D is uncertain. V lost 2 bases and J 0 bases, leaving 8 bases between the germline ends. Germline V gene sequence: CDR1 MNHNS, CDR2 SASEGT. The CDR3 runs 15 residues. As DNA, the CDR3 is TGTGCCAGCAGTGAACTCTATCGTAGCAATCAGCCCCAGCATTTT. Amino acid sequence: CASSELYRSNQPQHF.

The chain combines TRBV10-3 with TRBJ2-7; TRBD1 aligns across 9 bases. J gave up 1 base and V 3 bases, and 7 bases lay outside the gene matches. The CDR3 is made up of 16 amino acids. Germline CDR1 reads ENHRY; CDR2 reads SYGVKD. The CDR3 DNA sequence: TGTGCCATCAGTGAATTGGGACAGGGTACGTCCTACGAGCAGTACTTC. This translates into CAISELGQGTSYEQYF.

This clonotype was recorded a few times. The CDR3, as DNA: TGTGCCAGCAGTTATCGTCGACAGGGCGGCTACACCTTC. It encodes CASSYRRQGGYTF. The V gene is TRBV6-5, the J gene TRBJ1-2; TRBD1 aligns across 7 bases. Germline V lookup: CDR1 MNHEY, CDR2 SVGAGI. The CDR3 spans 13 residues. The V segment lost 3 bases and the J segment 8 bases; nucleotides outside the gene matches: 6.

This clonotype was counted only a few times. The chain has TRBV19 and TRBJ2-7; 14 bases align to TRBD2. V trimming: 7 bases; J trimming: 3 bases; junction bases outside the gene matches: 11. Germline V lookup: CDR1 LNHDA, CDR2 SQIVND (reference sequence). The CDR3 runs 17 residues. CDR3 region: CASTPGTSGSKGYEQYF. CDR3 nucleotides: TGTGCCAGTACCCCCGGGACTAGCGGGAGTAAGGGCTACGAGCAGTACTTC.

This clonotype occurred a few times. This CDR3 is CASSSRDSSYEQYF. The CDR3 DNA reads as TGTGCCAGCAGCTCCCGGGACAGCTCCTACGAGCAGTACTTC. The chain carries TRBV7-9 and TRBJ2-7; 7 bases line up with TRBD1. Germline lookup yields CDR1 SEHNR and CDR2 FQNEAQ (reference sequence). This CDR3 is built from 14 residues. V lost 4 bases to trimming and J lost 0 bases; unmatched junction nucleotides: 3.

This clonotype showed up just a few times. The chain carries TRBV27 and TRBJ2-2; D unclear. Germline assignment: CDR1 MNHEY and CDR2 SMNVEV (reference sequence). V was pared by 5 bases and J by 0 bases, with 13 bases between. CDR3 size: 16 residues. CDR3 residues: CASSPLGGSNTGELFF. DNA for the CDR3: TGTGCCAGCAGTCCCCTTGGCGGTTCGAACACCGGGGAGCTGTTTTTT.

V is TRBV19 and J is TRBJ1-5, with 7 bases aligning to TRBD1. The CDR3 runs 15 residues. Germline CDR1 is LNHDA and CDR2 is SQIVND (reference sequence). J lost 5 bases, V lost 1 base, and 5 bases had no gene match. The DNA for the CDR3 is TGTGCCAGTAGTATAGGAACAGGGGAGTATCAGCCCCAGCATTTT. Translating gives CASSIGTGEYQPQHF.

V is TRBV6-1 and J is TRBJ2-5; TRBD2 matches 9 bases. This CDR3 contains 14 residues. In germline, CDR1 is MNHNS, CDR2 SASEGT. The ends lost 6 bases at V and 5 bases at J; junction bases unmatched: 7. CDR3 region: CASSRGGGWETQYF. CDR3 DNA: TGTGCCAGCAGCCGCGGGGGGGGCTGGGAGACCCAGTACTTC.

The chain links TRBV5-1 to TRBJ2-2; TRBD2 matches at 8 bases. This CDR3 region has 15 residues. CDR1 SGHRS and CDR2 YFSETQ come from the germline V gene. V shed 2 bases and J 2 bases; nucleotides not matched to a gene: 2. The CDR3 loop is CASSFSGINTGELFF. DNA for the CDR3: TGCGCCAGCAGCTTTAGCGGGATAAACACCGGGGAGCTGTTTTTT.

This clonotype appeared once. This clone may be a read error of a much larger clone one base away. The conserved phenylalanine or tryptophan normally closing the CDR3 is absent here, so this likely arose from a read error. CDR3 loop: CATTMGGRATEAFL. For the CDR3, the DNA is TGTGCCACCACAATGGGGGGCCGCGCCACTGAAGCTTTCCTT. The chain carries TRBV15 and TRBJ1-1; tentative D call: TRBD1 (6 bases). Germline V CDR1 and CDR2: LNHNV, YYDKDF (reference sequence). The CDR3 has 14 residues. V lost 7 bases, J lost 4 bases, and 16 bases lay in between.

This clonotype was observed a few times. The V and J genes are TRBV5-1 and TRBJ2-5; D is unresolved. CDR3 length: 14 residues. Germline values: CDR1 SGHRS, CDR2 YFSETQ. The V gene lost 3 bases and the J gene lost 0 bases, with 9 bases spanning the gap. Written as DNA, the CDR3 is TGCGCCAGCAGCTGGGTTCCTAACCAAGAGACCCAGTACTTC. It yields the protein CASSWVPNQETQYF. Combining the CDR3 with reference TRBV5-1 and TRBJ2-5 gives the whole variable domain KAGVTQTPRYLIKTRGQQVTLSCSPISGHRSVSWYQQTPGQGLQFLFEYFSETQRNKGNFPGRFSGRQFSNSRSEMNVSTLELGDSALYLCASSWVPNQETQYFGPGTRLLVL.

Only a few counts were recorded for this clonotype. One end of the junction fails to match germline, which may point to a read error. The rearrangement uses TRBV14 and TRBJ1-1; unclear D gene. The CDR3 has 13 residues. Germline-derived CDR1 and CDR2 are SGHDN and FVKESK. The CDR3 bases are TGTGCCAGCAGCCAAGTTTCCCGGGATGAACCTTTCTTT. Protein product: CASSQVSRDEPFF.

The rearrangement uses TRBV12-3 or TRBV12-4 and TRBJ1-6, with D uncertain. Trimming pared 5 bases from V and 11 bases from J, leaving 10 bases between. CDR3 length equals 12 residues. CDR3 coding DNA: TGTGCCAGCAGTACGGGAGGTACACCCCTCCACTTT. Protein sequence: CASSTGGTPLHF.

CDR3 sequence (DNA): TGTGCCAGCATCCCAGGGGGTGGGAGCTATGGCTACACCTTC. It specifies CASIPGGGSYGYTF. The chain joins TRBV28 to TRBJ1-2; TRBD1 agrees at 7 bases. This CDR3 is 14 amino acids long. Germline V lookup: CDR1 MDHEN, CDR2 SYDVKM. The V segment lost 7 bases and the J segment 4 bases; nucleotides outside the gene matches: 9.

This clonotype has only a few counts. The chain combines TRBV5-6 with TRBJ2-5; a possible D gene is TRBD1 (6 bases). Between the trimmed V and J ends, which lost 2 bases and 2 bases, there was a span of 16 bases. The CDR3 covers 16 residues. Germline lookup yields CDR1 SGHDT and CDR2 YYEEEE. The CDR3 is CASSFIGGGIQETQYF. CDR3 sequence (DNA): TGTGCCAGCAGCTTCATCGGTGGGGGCATACAAGAGACCCAGTACTTC.

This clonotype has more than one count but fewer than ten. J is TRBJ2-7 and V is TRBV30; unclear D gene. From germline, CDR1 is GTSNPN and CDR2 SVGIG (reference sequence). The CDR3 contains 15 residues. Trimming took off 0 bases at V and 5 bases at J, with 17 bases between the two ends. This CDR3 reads CAWSVFPESTHEQYF. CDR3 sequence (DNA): TGTGCCTGGAGTGTTTTTCCCGAATCGACCCACGAGCAGTACTTC.